The 4 T cell receptor beta chains below all came from one sample that was sequenced in a study of neurological immune-mediated disorders (dated by TCRdb to the late 2010s). The library was produced with 5' RACE. TCRdb shows the sequencer as Illumina HiSeq 2500. TCRdb handled the public reads itself, with Q25 trimming in fastp and clone calling in MiXCR, and kept productive beta chains. Under each unique CDR3 protein, matching rows form one entry showing the most common genes and DNA. Within this sample are some 100,000 distinct CDR3 sequences, with 13% of them counted one time only. Clones ranked in the top ten supply just under 5% of the sample. The label giving this sample's time point can be read as: longitudinal time-point 2. Sequenced sample: PBMCs. These receptors came from a female donor with HTLV-1-associated myelopathy (HAM/TSP).

This clonotype was seen ten or more times. The chain is built from TRBV7-8 and TRBJ2-1; a possible D gene is TRBD1 (5 bases). CDR3 size: 15 residues. Germline CDR1 is SGHVS and CDR2 is FQNEAQ. Trimming removed 6 bases at V and 3 bases at J, with 15 bases between. The CDR3 coding sequence is TGTGCCAGCAGGACCGGTGGGGCCAGCTACAATGAGCAGTTCTTC. This encodes CASRTGGASYNEQFF.

This clonotype was recorded at least ten times. The chain employs TRBV9 and TRBJ2-5; tentatively, D is TRBD2 (6 bases). Germline values: CDR1 SGDLS, CDR2 YYNGEE. Trimming shortened V by 4 bases and J by 4 bases, and 14 bases separated the two germline ends. This CDR3 comprises 14 residues. CDR3 residues: CASSFGIGGETQYF. In DNA, the CDR3 is TGTGCCAGCAGCTTTGGAATCGGGGGAGAGACCCAGTACTTC.

This clonotype came up many times. This rearrangement joins TRBV11-2 to TRBJ1-6, with D maybe TRBD1 (5 bases). The CDR3 covers 14 residues. V lost 0 bases and J lost 9, with 9 bases in between. Per germline, CDR1 SGHAT and CDR2 FQNNGV. The CDR3 DNA reads TGTGCCAGCAGCTTAGATCCCGGGACTTCACCCCTCCACTTT. Its protein product is CASSLDPGTSPLHF.

This clonotype was observed many times. The V gene is TRBV5-1, the J gene TRBJ2-7; no reliable D call. V was clipped by 2 bases and J by 1 base, with 4 bases between them. The germline V gene has CDR1 SGHRS and CDR2 YFSETQ. The CDR3 extends over 12 amino acids. The CDR3 region is CASSLQSYEQYF. In DNA form, the CDR3 reads TGCGCCAGCAGCTTACAGTCCTACGAGCAGTACTTC.